The 18 T cell receptor beta chains reported below all come from one sample, sequenced in a study of blood T cell repertoires in COVID-19. Generated by immunoSEQ multiplex PCR, the TCRdb table keeps only in-frame clones and is missing some. The sample lists around 15,000 clones; roughly 88% were seen once. Material: peripheral blood. The receptor set was obtained from a human donor in a cohort sampled during active COVID-19.

The chain has TRBV9 and TRBJ2-5; unclear D gene. CDR1 and CDR2 from the germline V gene are SGDLS and YYNGEE. The CDR3 consists of 14 residues. V lost 5 bases, J lost 2 bases, and 13 bases lay in between. In DNA, the CDR3 is TGTGCCAGCAGTGAGACACCGTCGCAAGAGACCCAGTACTTC. It translates to CASSETPSQETQYF.

The chain combines TRBV19 with TRBJ1-1; 7 bases match TRBD1. CDR1 and CDR2 (germline): LNHDA, SQIVND (reference sequence). V lost 4 bases, J lost 0 bases, and 2 bases stayed unmatched. The CDR3 runs 14 residues. In DNA, the CDR3 is TGTGCCAGTAGTAAGGGACAGATGAACACTGAAGCTTTCTTT. Translating it yields CASSKGQMNTEAFF.

The gene calls are TRBV15 and TRBJ1-5; TRBD1 matches at 9 bases. V lost 4 bases, J lost 6 bases, and 4 bases stayed unmatched. Per the germline V gene, CDR1 is LNHNV and CDR2 is YYDKDF (reference sequence). The CDR3 runs to 14 residues. The CDR3 here is CATSTRTGVQPQHF. The CDR3 DNA sequence: TGTGCCACCAGCACAAGGACAGGGGTTCAGCCCCAGCATTTT.

The chain couples TRBV15 to TRBJ2-1; TRBD1 matches 8 bases. The CDR3 runs to 15 residues. The V and J ends lost 1 base and 4 bases, in that order; junction bases with no gene match: 3. Germline CDR1 is LNHNV and CDR2 is YYDKDF (reference sequence). The CDR3 is CATSRGQGAYNEQFF. The CDR3 nucleotides read TGTGCCACCAGCAGAGGGCAGGGGGCTTACAATGAGCAGTTCTTC.

This clone was counted between two and nine times. The CDR3 loop is CASSSSRQGGQPQHF. In DNA form, the CDR3 reads TGTGCCAGTAGTTCCTCTCGACAGGGAGGTCAGCCCCAGCATTTT. The chain combines TRBV19 with TRBJ1-5; 7 bases line up with TRBD1. The trim removed 5 bases at V and 6 bases at J, leaving 10 bases unmatched. Germline CDR1 and CDR2: LNHDA and SQIVND (reference sequence). The CDR3 loop spans 15 amino acids.

V gene TRBV4-2 combines with J gene TRBJ2-5; TRBD2 matches at 11 bases. Germline V gene sequence: CDR1 LGHNA, CDR2 YNFKEQ. Trimming cost V 1 base and J 4 bases; bases outside gene matches: 11. The CDR3 runs to 18 residues. For the CDR3, the DNA is TGTGCCAGCAGCCAAGGGGCCCATCTTAGCGGGGGGGGAGAGACCCAGTACTTC. It specifies CASSQGAHLSGGGETQYF.

Here the CDR3 DNA reads TGTGCCTGCCGGGACAGGGGGTTGCGGAACACTGAAGCTTTCTTT. Encoded protein: CACRDRGLRNTEAFF. This sequence joins TRBV30 and TRBJ1-1; TRBD1 matches 11 bases. Trimming removed 6 bases from V and 1 base from J; junction bases left unmatched: 7. Per the germline V gene, CDR1 is GTSNPN and CDR2 is SVGIG (reference sequence). The CDR3 has 15 residues.

V gene TRBV5-5 combines with J gene TRBJ2-7; 8 bases fit TRBD2. Germline assignment: CDR1 SGHKS and CDR2 YYEKEE (reference sequence). V lost 0 bases, J lost 5 bases, and 4 bases stayed unmatched. The length of the CDR3 is 14 residues. CDR3 coding DNA: TGTGCCAGCAGCTTGGAGGGACTAGGGCACGAGCAGTACTTC. Translated: CASSLEGLGHEQYF.

This sequence joins TRBV6-2 or TRBV6-3 and TRBJ1-3, with D uncertain. The V gene lost 4 bases and the J gene lost 2 bases, with 9 bases spanning the gap. The CDR3 length is 14 residues. CDR1 is MNHEY and CDR2 is SVGEGT in the germline V gene. The chain's CDR3 is CASSSQMTGNTIYF. In DNA form, the CDR3 reads TGTGCCAGCAGTTCCCAGATGACTGGAAACACCATATATTTT.

The V gene is TRBV28, the J gene TRBJ2-7; D might be TRBD1 (5 bases). Germline assignment: CDR1 MDHEN and CDR2 SYDVKM. The CDR3 spans 14 residues. Trimming cost V 7 bases and J 0 bases, with 13 bases left between them. CDR3 amino acids: CASTPRVSSYEQYF. The CDR3 nucleotides are TGTGCCAGCACTCCCAGGGTTTCCTCCTACGAGCAGTACTTC.

The chain recombines TRBV6-5 with TRBJ2-1; possibly TRBD1 for D (6 bases). The CDR3 consists of 15 residues. V was trimmed by 2 bases and J by 0 bases, leaving 8 bases between them. The V gene's germline CDR1 is MNHEY and CDR2 SVGAGI. For the CDR3, the DNA is TGTGCCAGCAGTTACCGGGACATCTCCTACAATGAGCAGTTCTTC. Protein sequence: CASSYRDISYNEQFF.

V is TRBV4-1 and J is TRBJ2-5; 9 bases line up with TRBD2. V gave up 1 base and J gave up 5 bases; unmatched junction bases: 5. The germline V gene encodes CDR1 MGHRA and CDR2 YSYEKL. The CDR3 length is 15 residues. CDR3 bases: TGCGCCAGCAGCCAAGGGTCTAGCGGGATGGAGACCCAGTACTTC. It encodes CASSQGSSGMETQYF.

The chain employs TRBV28 and TRBJ2-6; the D gene is possibly TRBD1 (6 bases). The CDR3 totals 16 residues. Trimming took off 5 bases at V and 0 bases at J, with 11 bases between the two ends. Germline lookup yields CDR1 MDHEN and CDR2 SYDVKM. CDR3 nucleotide sequence: TGTGCCAGCAGTCCAGAACAGGGCTCTGGGGCCAACGTCCTGACTTTC. As protein: CASSPEQGSGANVLTF.

The chain is built from TRBV4-1 and TRBJ1-2; 11 bases are a match to TRBD1. V trimming: 3 bases; J trimming: 8 bases; junction bases outside the gene matches: 5. CDR3 length equals 14 residues. Germline lookup yields CDR1 MGHRA and CDR2 YSYEKL. This chain's CDR3 is CASSHPGTGGGYTF. The CDR3, as DNA: TGCGCCAGCAGCCACCCCGGGACAGGGGGAGGCTACACCTTC.

V is TRBV7-8 and J is TRBJ2-3, with D hard to call. CDR1 and CDR2 (germline): SGHVS, FQNEAQ. This CDR3 has 14 amino acids. Trimming cost V 5 bases and J 5 bases, with 14 bases left between them. The CDR3 DNA reads TGTGCCAGCAGCCACACGCCGGGTGGAGATACGCAGTATTTT. Translating it yields CASSHTPGGDTQYF. Together with reference TRBV7-8 and TRBJ2-3, the CDR3 gives the full variable domain: GAGVSQSPRYKVAKRGQDVALRCDPISGHVSLFWYQQALGQGPEFLTYFQNEAQLDKSGLPSDRFFAERPEGSVSTLKIQRTQQEDSAVYLCASSHTPGGDTQYFGPGTRLTVL.

The rearrangement joins TRBV5-1 to TRBJ2-1; 7 bases fit TRBD1. This CDR3 contains 15 residues. Germline V gene sequence: CDR1 SGHRS, CDR2 YFSETQ. With 2 bases clipped from V and 3 bases from J, the junction kept 5 bases outside the gene matches. The CDR3 loop is CASSFGDSFYNEQFF. CDR3 DNA: TGCGCCAGCAGCTTCGGGGACAGTTTCTACAATGAGCAGTTCTTC.

The chain's CDR3 is CASSLSRGHEQFF. For the CDR3, the DNA is TGTGCCAGCAGCCTATCGCGGGGGCATGAGCAGTTCTTC. The gene calls are TRBV27 and TRBJ2-1; D is perhaps TRBD2 (7 bases). This CDR3 is built from 13 residues. Deletions cut 6 bases from V and 8 bases from J, with 14 bases between. Germline CDR1 is MNHEY and CDR2 is SMNVEV (reference sequence).

The genes are TRBV5-6 and TRBJ2-3, with D perhaps TRBD1 (5 bases). The ends were cut back, 4 bases at V and 6 bases at J, with 18 bases in the middle. The CDR3 has 15 residues. CDR1 SGHDT and CDR2 YYEEEE come from the germline V gene. The CDR3 DNA is TGTGCCAGCAGCGCCGACAGTCATTCGCAGGATACGCAGTATTTT. Translation: CASSADSHSQDTQYF.